The next 3 T cell receptor beta chains were all read from a single sample in a study of PD-L1 blockade in urothelial cancer. The table came from immunoSEQ multiplex PCR; TCRdb's copy has only in-frame clones and leaves some out. Counted here are tens of thousands of clones, about 85% occurring once; the ten biggest clones make up 15% to 18%. Described time point: pretreatment peripheral blood. The sequences come from PBMCs, collected around atezolizumab (anti-PD-L1) treatment. These receptors all stem from a man between 65 and 80 years old with urothelial cancer.

The rearrangement links TRBV19 to TRBJ2-5; TRBD2 aligns across 8 bases. Germline CDR1 LNHDA, CDR2 SQIVND (reference sequence). The junction had 11 bases not matched to a gene; V was cut back by 3 bases and J by 5 bases. The CDR3 is made up of 16 amino acids. The CDR3 sequence: CASSMLTSALRETQYF. CDR3 DNA: TGTGCCAGTAGTATGTTGACTAGCGCCCTGAGGGAGACCCAGTACTTC.

This chain links TRBV9 with TRBJ2-1, with 8 bases that match TRBD2. In germline, CDR1 is SGDLS, CDR2 YYNGEE. V was clipped by 3 bases and J by 8 bases; unmatched bases: 4. This CDR3 spans 13 amino acids. Here the CDR3 reads CASSEGLVHEQFF. CDR3 in DNA: TGTGCCAGCAGCGAGGGACTAGTCCATGAGCAGTTCTTC.

V gene TRBV14 combines with J gene TRBJ2-1, with D possibly being TRBD2 (6 bases). The V and J ends lost 2 bases and 6 bases respectively, with 17 bases between them. The germline gives CDR1 SGHDN, CDR2 FVKESK. This CDR3 is built from 16 residues. The CDR3 region has the DNA TGTGCCAGCAGCCAACTGTCCGGGAGCAGAGGCAATGAGCAGTTCTTC. This translates into CASSQLSGSRGNEQFF.